The 20 T cell receptor beta chains reported below all come from one sample, sequenced in a study of T cell changes during pregnancy in multiple sclerosis. TCRdb's copy holds only in-frame clones and misses some; the assay was immunoSEQ multiplex PCR. Of fewer than 85,000 clones listed, 93% were seen once; the top ten hold roughly 2.5%. Source: peripheral blood, taken in the second trimester of pregnancy. These receptors were taken from a female donor with multiple sclerosis, enrolled in a pregnancy study.

The chain is built from TRBV18 and TRBJ1-3; 8 nucleotides line up with TRBD1. V was clipped by 1 base and J by 0 bases; unmatched bases: 8. The germline V gene encodes CDR1 KGHSH and CDR2 LQKENI. CDR3 size: 18 residues. The CDR3 nucleotides read TGTGCCAGCTCACCACTGCATGGGGACAGGAGCTCTGGAAACACCATATATTTT. Residues: CASSPLHGDRSSGNTIYF.

The V gene is TRBV2, the J gene TRBJ2-3; 10 bases agree with TRBD1. The junction had 6 bases not matched to a gene; V was cut back by 10 bases and J by 5 bases. The CDR3 loop spans 13 amino acids. From germline, CDR1 is SNHLY and CDR2 FYNNEI. The CDR3 DNA is TGTGCCACCGGACAGGGGGTCAGAGATACGCAGTATTTT. Its translation: CATGQGVRDTQYF.

The chain recombines TRBV6-1 with TRBJ1-3; the D gene is possibly TRBD1 (6 bases). The germline V and J ends were trimmed by 5 bases and 0 bases, with 11 bases remaining between them. Germline-derived CDR1 and CDR2 are MNHNS and SASEGT. CDR3 length: 15 amino acids. CDR3 residues: CASSWDTDSGNTIYF. The CDR3 coding sequence is TGTGCCAGCAGTTGGGACACCGACTCTGGAAACACCATATATTTT.

The V call is TRBV7-9, the J call TRBJ2-3; no firm D call. The CDR3 runs to 12 residues. V lost 9 bases to trimming and J lost 3 bases, with 10 bases between them. Germline loops: CDR1 SEHNR, CDR2 FQNEAQ (reference sequence). This CDR3 is CASNHGTDTQYF. The CDR3 bases are TGTGCCAGTAACCACGGGACAGATACGCAGTATTTT.

The chain couples TRBV9 to TRBJ2-6; the D gene is possibly TRBD1 (5 bases). The V and J ends lost 0 bases and 3 bases respectively, with 10 bases between them. The CDR3 has 16 residues. Germline CDR1 reads SGDLS; CDR2 reads YYNGEE. The CDR3 loop is CASSVAGYGGANVLTF. The CDR3 nucleotides are TGTGCCAGCAGCGTAGCAGGGTATGGTGGGGCCAACGTCCTGACTTTC.

The chain combines TRBV18 with TRBJ2-1; 7 nucleotides match TRBD2. Germline trimming cut 4 bases from V and 9 bases from J; bases unmatched to any gene: 9. Germline V gene data show CDR1 as KGHSH and CDR2 as LQKENI. The CDR3 spans 14 residues. The CDR3 here is CASSLGLVQGEQFF. In DNA, the CDR3 is TGTGCCAGCTCACTTGGACTAGTACAAGGTGAGCAGTTCTTC.

V gene TRBV27 combines with J gene TRBJ1-4; the D gene is possibly TRBD1 (6 bases). The germline V gene has CDR1 MNHEY and CDR2 SMNVEV (reference sequence). The V gene lost 5 bases and the J gene lost 4 bases, with 17 bases spanning the gap. The CDR3 runs to 16 residues. CDR3 sequence (DNA): TGTGCCAGCAGTCCCAGAGGAAGACAGGTTAATGAAAAACTGTTTTTT. Translating gives CASSPRGRQVNEKLFF.

The J gene is TRBJ2-7, the V gene TRBV6-5; D is perhaps TRBD1 (6 bases). V lost 0 bases and J lost 1, with 10 bases in between. The CDR3 spans 15 residues. Germline V lookup: CDR1 MNHEY, CDR2 SVGAGI. CDR3 bases: TGTGCCAGCAGTTACTCAGGGGGTCCGTCCTACGAGCAGTACTTC. Amino acids: CASSYSGGPSYEQYF.

This clone was found once. The chain couples TRBV5-1 to TRBJ2-2, with 13 bases matching TRBD2. The germline V gene encodes CDR1 SGHRS and CDR2 YFSETQ. The CDR3 has 18 amino acids. The junction had 6 bases not matched to a gene; V was cut back by 4 bases and J by 0 bases. CDR3 amino acids: CASSPGLAGPANTGELFF. The CDR3 DNA reads TGCGCCAGCAGCCCGGGACTAGCGGGGCCGGCGAACACCGGGGAGCTGTTTTTT.

The genes are TRBV6-1 and TRBJ2-7, with TRBD1 identical over 10 bases. The CDR3 has 14 residues. V was pared by 10 bases and J by 7 bases, with 13 bases of the junction left unmatched. The V gene's germline CDR1 is MNHNS and CDR2 SASEGT. CDR3 in amino acids: CAISRDRGVVEQYF. CDR3 sequence (DNA): TGTGCCATCAGCCGGGACAGGGGTGTAGTGGAGCAGTACTTC.

The J gene is TRBJ1-2, the V gene TRBV7-6, with 7 bases lining up with TRBD1. The CDR3 consists of 15 residues. Germline trimming cut 1 base from V and 2 bases from J; bases unmatched to any gene: 4. Germline assignment: CDR1 SGHVS and CDR2 FNYEAQ. Written as DNA, the CDR3 is TGTGCCAGCAGCTTAGACAGGGGCGAGAACTATGGCTACACCTTC. Translating gives CASSLDRGENYGYTF. Full variable domain (rest looked up from reference TRBV7-6 and TRBJ1-2): GAGVSQSPRYKVTKRGQDVALRCDPISGHVSLYWYRQALGQGPEFLTYFNYEAQQDKSGLPNDRFSAERPEGSISTLTIQRTEQRDSAMYRCASSLDRGENYGYTFGSGTRLTVV.

The chain joins TRBV7-9 to TRBJ1-4, with D perhaps TRBD1 (5 bases). CDR3 length: 13 residues. Trimming took 3 bases from V and 5 from J, leaving 7 bases between them. CDR1 SEHNR and CDR2 FQNEAQ come from the germline V gene (reference sequence). CDR3 in amino acids: CASSLGGNEKLFF. CDR3 bases: TGTGCCAGCAGCTTGGGGGGGAATGAAAAACTGTTTTTT.

This chain joins TRBV9 and TRBJ2-1; no definite D call. V lost 0 bases and J lost 10, with 5 bases in between. CDR1 is SGDLS, CDR2 YYNGEE, per germline. The CDR3 runs to 11 residues. The DNA of the CDR3 is TGTGCCAGCAGCGTAGAGAGGGAGCAGTTCTTC. Protein: CASSVEREQFF. The full variable domain, rest sourced from reference TRBV9 and TRBJ2-1, is DSGVTQTPKHLITATGQRVTLRCSPRSGDLSVYWYQQSLDQGLQFLIQYYNGEERAKGNILERFSAQQFPDLHSELNLSSLELGDSALYFCASSVEREQFFGPGTRLTVL.

The rearrangement joins TRBV5-4 to TRBJ1-1; TRBD1 might be the D (6 bases). Per the germline V gene, CDR1 is SGHNT and CDR2 is YYREEE (reference sequence). The germline V and J ends were trimmed by 4 bases and 9 bases, with 19 bases remaining between them. The CDR3 covers 14 residues. The CDR3 reads CASSKPGVADKAFF. The CDR3 coding sequence is TGTGCCAGCAGCAAACCAGGGGTGGCAGACAAAGCTTTCTTT.

The chain recombines TRBV4-1 with TRBJ2-4; a possible D gene is TRBD2 (6 bases). Looked up from germline, CDR1 is MGHRA and CDR2 is YSYEKL. V lost 3 bases and J lost 15, with 18 bases in between. The CDR3 length is 13 residues. The CDR3 spells CASSHLAGYMRYF. The CDR3 bases are TGCGCCAGCAGCCACCTCGCGGGATACATGCGGTACTTC.

The rearrangement joins TRBV19 to TRBJ1-1; TRBD1 matches 9 bases. CDR1 and CDR2 (germline): LNHDA, SQIVND (reference sequence). The CDR3 runs 15 residues. The V and J ends lost 3 bases and 6 bases, in that order; junction bases with no gene match: 8. The DNA for the CDR3 is TGTGCCAGTAGTATGTTGCCGGGACAGGGTTCTGAAGCTTTCTTT. It encodes CASSMLPGQGSEAFF.

The rearrangement uses TRBV27 and TRBJ2-2; maybe TRBD2 (5 bases). Germline lookup yields CDR1 MNHEY and CDR2 SMNVEV (reference sequence). Trimming shortened V by 5 bases and J by 3 bases, and 16 bases separated the two germline ends. This CDR3 contains 16 residues. The CDR3 coding sequence is TGTGCCAGCAGTCCGGTGGACTCATCCGACACCGGGGAGCTGTTTTTT. Translation: CASSPVDSSDTGELFF.

This chain uses TRBV18 with TRBJ1-4, with 7 bases identical to TRBD1. The CDR3 loop spans 16 amino acids. With V trimmed by 3 bases and J by 6 bases, 10 bases remained unmatched. CDR1 and CDR2 (germline): KGHSH, LQKENI. The CDR3 here is CASSPNFDREHEKLFF. The CDR3 DNA reads as TGTGCCAGCTCACCCAATTTTGACAGGGAACATGAAAAACTGTTTTTT.

CDR3 nucleotides: TGTGCCAGCAGTGAGCAGGGGCTTAGCACAGATACGCAGTATTTT. The encoded protein is CASSEQGLSTDTQYF. The chain has TRBV6-4 and TRBJ2-3; D might be TRBD1 (6 bases). The CDR3 runs to 15 residues. Trimming stripped 3 bases from V and 0 bases from J, with 10 bases between. The germline V gene encodes CDR1 MRHNA and CDR2 SNTAGT.

The chain combines TRBV5-4 with TRBJ2-5; D is possibly TRBD1 (6 bases). The CDR3 length is 14 residues. Germline V gene lookup returns CDR1 SGHNT and CDR2 YYREEE (reference sequence). Trimming took 1 base from V and 3 from J, leaving 10 bases between them. The CDR3, as DNA: TGTGCCAGCAGCTTGACAGGGAGCGAAGAGACCCAGTACTTC. It encodes CASSLTGSEETQYF. The whole variable domain, filled in from reference TRBV5-4 and TRBJ2-5, reads ETGVTQSPTHLIKTRGQQVTLRCSSQSGHNTVSWYQQALGQGPQFIFQYYREEENGRGNFPPRFSGLQFPNYSSELNVNALELDDSALYLCASSLTGSEETQYFGPGTRLLVL.